A single sample gave rise to the 6 T cell receptor beta chains below, sequenced in a study of CD8 T cells in ankylosing spondylitis. TCRdb reprocessed the 5' RACE reads with MiXCR, giving one entry per CDR3 protein. The table includes under 250,000 distinct CDR3 sequences, about a quarter detected once. The sequencing sample was made of blood, either unsorted or a sorted T cell fraction (not recorded which). These receptors all stem from a male donor with ankylosing spondylitis or in good health (not recorded which).

The rearrangement links TRBV29-1 to TRBJ2-1; 7 bases are a match to TRBD1. This CDR3 spans 14 amino acids. Germline lookup yields CDR1 SQVTM and CDR2 ANQGSEA. After removal of 4 bases from V and 7 bases from J, the junction contained 10 bases not matched to a gene. The CDR3 region has the DNA TGCAGCGTTGGGGACAGCTCTGGGTGGAATGAGCAGTTCTTC. Its translation: CSVGDSSGWNEQFF.

This clonotype was seen more than once but under ten times. The chain employs TRBV12-3 or TRBV12-4 and TRBJ2-7, with 7 positions matching TRBD1. Germline trimming cut 6 bases from V and 5 bases from J; bases unmatched to any gene: 4. This CDR3 comprises 12 residues. In nucleotides, the CDR3 is TGTGCCAGCAGAAACGGACAGGACGAGCAGTACTTC. Its translation is CASRNGQDEQYF.

This clonotype was picked up a small number of times. This chain joins TRBV20-1 and TRBJ2-1, with 10 bases fitting TRBD2. The V gene's germline CDR1 is DFQATT and CDR2 SNEGSKA (reference sequence). The V gene end was trimmed by 0 bases and the J gene end by 2 bases; junction bases not matched to a gene: 10. This CDR3 comprises 18 residues. The CDR3 spells CSAREIQGAGGPYNEQFF. The CDR3 nucleotides are TGCAGTGCTAGAGAAATTCAAGGAGCGGGAGGGCCCTACAATGAGCAGTTCTTC.

The V gene is TRBV20-1, the J gene TRBJ2-7, with 7 positions matching TRBD1. Trimming took 2 bases from V and 8 from J; bases not matched to a gene: 12. Germline CDR1 reads DFQATT; CDR2 reads SNEGSKA (reference sequence). The CDR3 totals 14 residues. The CDR3 coding sequence is TGCAGTGCTAGAATTGACAGGGACCCTACGAAGCAGTACTTC. Translating gives CSARIDRDPTKQYF.

This sequence joins TRBV20-1 and TRBJ2-7; no clear D. This CDR3 has 12 amino acids. Trimming pared 5 bases from V and 0 bases from J, leaving 8 bases between. Germline assignment: CDR1 DFQATT and CDR2 SNEGSKA (reference sequence). The CDR3 sequence is CSAFRSSYEQYF. CDR3 DNA: TGCAGTGCTTTCAGGAGCTCCTACGAGCAGTACTTC.

The chain joins TRBV20-1 to TRBJ2-1; 11 nucleotides agree with TRBD1. CDR1 is DFQATT, CDR2 SNEGSKA, per germline (reference sequence). The CDR3 is 13 amino acids. Trimming cost V 6 bases and J 7 bases; bases outside gene matches: 5. The CDR3 loop is CSADRGLWNEQFF. The CDR3 coding sequence is TGCAGTGCGGACAGGGGGCTGTGGAATGAGCAGTTCTTC.